The clone carrying this T cell receptor (beta chain) has only one observation. Clones were sequenced by immunoSEQ multiplex PCR, and TCRdb holds only the in-frame ones, with some missing. The sample lists around 53,000 clones; approximately 86% were seen once. The sample originates from a study of control samples from healthy donors and cancer patients. This clonotype was obtained from a woman aged 45-60 years with lung cancer. The sequenced material came from PBMCs.

Written as DNA, the CDR3 is TGTGCCATCAGTGACAGAGGGACAAATAATTCACCCCTCCACTTT. This gives the protein CAISDRGTNNSPLHF. This rearrangement joins TRBV10-3 to TRBJ1-6; D is possibly TRBD1 (6 bases). V was cut by 3 bases and J by 5 bases, with 11 bases left in between. This CDR3 region has 15 residues. Germline CDR1 ENHRY, CDR2 SYGVKD.